What follows is one T cell receptor (beta chain) and its context. This specimen comes from a study of control samples from healthy donors and cancer patients. Using immunoSEQ multiplex PCR, the repertoire was profiled, and TCRdb retains in-frame clones only, with some absent. The data hold around 100,000 clones, with around nine tenths observed a single time. The V gene's germline CDR1 is MNHNY and CDR2 SVGAGI (reference sequence). Trimming left V 7 bases short and J 0 bases short, with 7 bases between. The CDR3 consists of 13 residues. The chain couples TRBV6-6 to TRBJ2-1, with D possibly TRBD2 on 5 matching bases. Specimen: blood. The clonotype was recovered from a man aged 25 to 45 in good health. CDR3 in amino acids: CASTEGSYNEQFF. CDR3 bases: TGTGCCAGCACCGAGGGCTCCTACAATGAGCAGTTCTTC.